This T cell receptor beta chain was identified during a study of T cell repertoires in cytomegalovirus infection. At the level of the study: Matching HLA type, along with CMV infection, was indicated by public TCR beta signatures. Study conclusions and caveats: In two of eight donors, the top clonotype was HLA-C-restricted CMV-specific. Summed frequency of shared TCR beta families picked out CMV carriers who also had the relevant HLA.

This clonotype was detected a few times. Antigen specificity is unknown. The V end lost 6 bases, the J end lost 1 base, and 6 bases lay between the germline ends. Per germline, CDR1 SEHNR and CDR2 FQNEAQ (reference sequence). This CDR3 region has 12 residues. MiXCR was run by TCRdb on the reads, yielding one entry per CDR3 protein. The table includes 180,000 or so distinct CDR3 sequences, 17% detected once. The chain carries TRBV7-9 and TRBJ1-1, with D unresolved. This TCR was sampled from a human donor in good health (CMV status not recorded). Some clones in this sample may be carry-over from other donors' samples. The sample was CD8+ T cells from PBMCs. DNA for the CDR3: TGTGCCAGCAGGCAGACGAACACTGAAGCTTTCTTT. This translates into CASRQTNTEAFF.